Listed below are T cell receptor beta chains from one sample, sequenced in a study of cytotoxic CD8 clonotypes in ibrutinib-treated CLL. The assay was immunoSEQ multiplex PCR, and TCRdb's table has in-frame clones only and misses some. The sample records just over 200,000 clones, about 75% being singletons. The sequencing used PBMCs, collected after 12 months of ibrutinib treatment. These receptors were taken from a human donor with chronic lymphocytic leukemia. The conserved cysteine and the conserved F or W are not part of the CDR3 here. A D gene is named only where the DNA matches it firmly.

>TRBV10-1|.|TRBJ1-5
ASSERGVGQPQH
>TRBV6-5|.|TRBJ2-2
ASSYGGNTGELF
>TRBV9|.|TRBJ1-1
ASSDTGGRH
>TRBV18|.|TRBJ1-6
ASSSIPSPLH
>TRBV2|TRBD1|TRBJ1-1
ASSSIPDRAVLEAF
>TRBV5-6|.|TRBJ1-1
ASSGAGGSTEAF
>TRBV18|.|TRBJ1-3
ASSPDGTVRNTIY
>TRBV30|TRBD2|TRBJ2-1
AWTLRTSGNNEQF
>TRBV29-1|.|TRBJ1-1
SASYTEAF
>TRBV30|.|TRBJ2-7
AWRKNRGGGEQY
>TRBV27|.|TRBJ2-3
ASSLSPRGTDTQY